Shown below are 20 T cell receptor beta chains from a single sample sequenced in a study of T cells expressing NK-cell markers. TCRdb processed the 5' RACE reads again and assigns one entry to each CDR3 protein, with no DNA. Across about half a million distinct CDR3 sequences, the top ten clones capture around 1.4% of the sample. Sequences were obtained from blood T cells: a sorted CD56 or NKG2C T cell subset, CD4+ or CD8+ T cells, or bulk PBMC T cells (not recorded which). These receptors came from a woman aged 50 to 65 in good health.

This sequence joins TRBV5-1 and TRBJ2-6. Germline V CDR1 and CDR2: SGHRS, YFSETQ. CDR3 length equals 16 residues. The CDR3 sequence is CASSVGVSPGANVLTF.

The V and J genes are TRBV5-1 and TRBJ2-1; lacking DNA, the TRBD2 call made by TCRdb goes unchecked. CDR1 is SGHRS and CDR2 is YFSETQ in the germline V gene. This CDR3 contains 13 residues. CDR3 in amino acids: CASNRASVDEQFF.

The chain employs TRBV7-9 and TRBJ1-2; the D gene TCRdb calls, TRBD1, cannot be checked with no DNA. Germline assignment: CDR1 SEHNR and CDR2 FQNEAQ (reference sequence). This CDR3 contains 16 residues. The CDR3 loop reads CASSPLSRQGIYGYTF. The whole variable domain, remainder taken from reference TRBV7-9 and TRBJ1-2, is DTGVSQNPRHKITKRGQNVTFRCDPISEHNRLYWYRQTLGQGPEFLTYFQNEAQLEKSRLLSDRFSAERPKGSFSTLEIQRTEQGDSAMYLCASSPLSRQGIYGYTFGSGTRLTVV.

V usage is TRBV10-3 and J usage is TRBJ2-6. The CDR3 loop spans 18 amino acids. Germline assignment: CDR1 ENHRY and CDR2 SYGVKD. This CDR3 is CAISFTLTGVSGANVLTF.

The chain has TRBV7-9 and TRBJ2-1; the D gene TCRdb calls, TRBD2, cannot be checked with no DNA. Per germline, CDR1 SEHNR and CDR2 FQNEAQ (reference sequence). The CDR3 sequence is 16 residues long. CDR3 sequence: CASSQTRTGPRNEQFF.

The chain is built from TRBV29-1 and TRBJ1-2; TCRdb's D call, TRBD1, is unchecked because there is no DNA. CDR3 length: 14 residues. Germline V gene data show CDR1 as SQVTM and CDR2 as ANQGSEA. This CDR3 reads CSVEGTGVPYGYTF.

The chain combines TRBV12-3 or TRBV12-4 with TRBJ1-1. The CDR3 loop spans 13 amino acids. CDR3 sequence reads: CASSRGGYTEAFF.

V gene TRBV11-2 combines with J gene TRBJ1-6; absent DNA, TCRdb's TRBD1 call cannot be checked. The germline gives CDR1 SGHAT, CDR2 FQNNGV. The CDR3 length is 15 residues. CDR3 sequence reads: CASSLEGHNNSPLHF.

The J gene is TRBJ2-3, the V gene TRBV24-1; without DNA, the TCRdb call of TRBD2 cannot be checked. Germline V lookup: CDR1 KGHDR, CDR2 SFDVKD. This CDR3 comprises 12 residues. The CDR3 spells CATSDSGEAQYF.

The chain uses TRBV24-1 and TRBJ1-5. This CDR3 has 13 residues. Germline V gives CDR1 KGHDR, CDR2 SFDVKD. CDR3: CATSAALNQPQHF.

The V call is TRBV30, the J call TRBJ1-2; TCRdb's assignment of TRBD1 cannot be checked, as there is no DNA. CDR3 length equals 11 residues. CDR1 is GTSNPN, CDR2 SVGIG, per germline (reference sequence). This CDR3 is CAWTGGSGYTF.

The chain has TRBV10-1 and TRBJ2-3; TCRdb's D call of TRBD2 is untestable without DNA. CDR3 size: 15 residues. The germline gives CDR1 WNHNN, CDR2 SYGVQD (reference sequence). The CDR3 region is CASSDRGSELDTQYF.

CDR3 loop: CATPRHPNTEAFF. The chain couples TRBV6-1 to TRBJ1-1; TCRdb's D gene call, TRBD1, goes unchecked for lack of DNA. This CDR3 contains 13 residues. The germline V gene has CDR1 MNHNS and CDR2 SASEGT.

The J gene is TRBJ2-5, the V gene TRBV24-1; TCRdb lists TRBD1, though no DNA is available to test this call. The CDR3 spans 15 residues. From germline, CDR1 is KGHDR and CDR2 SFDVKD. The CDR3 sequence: CATSDPSGEVETQYF.

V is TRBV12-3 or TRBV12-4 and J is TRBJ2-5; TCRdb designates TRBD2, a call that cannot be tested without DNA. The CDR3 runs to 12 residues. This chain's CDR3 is CASSGTEGSQYF.

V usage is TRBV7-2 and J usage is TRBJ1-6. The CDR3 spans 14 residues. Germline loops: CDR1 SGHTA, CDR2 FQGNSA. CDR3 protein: CASSLNLYNSPLHF.

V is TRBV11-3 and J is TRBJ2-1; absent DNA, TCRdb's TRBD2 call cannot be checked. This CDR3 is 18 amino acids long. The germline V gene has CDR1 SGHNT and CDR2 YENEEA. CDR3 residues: CASSFRTSGRSSYNEQFF. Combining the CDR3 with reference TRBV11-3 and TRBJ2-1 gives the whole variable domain EAGVVQSPRYKIIEKKQPVAFWCNPISGHNTLYWYLQNLGQGPELLIRYENEEAVDDSQLPKDRFSAERLKGVDSTLKIQPAELGDSAVYLCASSFRTSGRSSYNEQFFGPGTRLTVL.

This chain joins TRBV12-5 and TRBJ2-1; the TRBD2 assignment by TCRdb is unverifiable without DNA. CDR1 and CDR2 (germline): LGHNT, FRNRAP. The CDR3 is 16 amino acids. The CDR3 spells CASGLVLAGAYNEQFF.

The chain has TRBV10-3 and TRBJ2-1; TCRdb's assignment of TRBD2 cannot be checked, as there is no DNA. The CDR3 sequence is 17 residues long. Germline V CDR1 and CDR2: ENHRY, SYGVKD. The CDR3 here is CAISESKASTYSNEQFF.

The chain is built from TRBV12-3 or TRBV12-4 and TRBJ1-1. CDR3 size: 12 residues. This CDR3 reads CASAFAGFEAFF.